The clone carrying this T cell receptor (beta chain) was recorded a few times. This record comes from a study of blood T cell repertoires in COVID-19. On the study more broadly: COVID-19 samples collected from the United States, Italy and Spain covered acute and convalescent phases.

Sequencing was performed with immunoSEQ multiplex PCR; in TCRdb, only in-frame clones are kept and a portion is missing. This sample carries almost 70,000 clones, 79% of them seen once, and the ten largest clones take 16%. This CDR3 is 17 amino acids long. The ends lost 0 bases at V and 1 base at J; junction bases unmatched: 4. Germline CDR1 is SGHRS and CDR2 is YFSETQ. This TCR was recovered from a man aged 60 to 69 with acute or convalescent COVID-19. This sequence joins TRBV5-1 and TRBJ2-2, with 9 bases fitting TRBD1. Sequences were obtained from peripheral blood. The CDR3 DNA follows: TGCGCCAGCAGCTTGGGGACAGGGGCCATGAACACCGGGGAGCTGTTTTTT. This sequence encodes CASSLGTGAMNTGELFF.